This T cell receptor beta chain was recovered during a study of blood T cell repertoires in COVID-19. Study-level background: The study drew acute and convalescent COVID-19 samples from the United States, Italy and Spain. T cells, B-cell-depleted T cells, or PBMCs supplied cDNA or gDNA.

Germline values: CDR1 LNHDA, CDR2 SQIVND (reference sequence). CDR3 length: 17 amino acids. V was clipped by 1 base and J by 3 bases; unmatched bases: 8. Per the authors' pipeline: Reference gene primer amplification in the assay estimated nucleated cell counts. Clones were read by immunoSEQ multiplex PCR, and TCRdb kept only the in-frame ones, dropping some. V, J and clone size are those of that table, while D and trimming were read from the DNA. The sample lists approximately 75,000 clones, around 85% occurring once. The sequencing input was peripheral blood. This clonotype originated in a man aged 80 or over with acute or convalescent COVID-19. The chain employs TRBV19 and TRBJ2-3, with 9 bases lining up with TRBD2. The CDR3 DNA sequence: TGTGCCAGTAGTATAGCCGGGGGGACTAGCAGTACAGATACGCAGTATTTT. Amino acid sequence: CASSIAGGTSSTDTQYF.